This TCR beta chain was captured in a study of early T cells in non-severe SARS-CoV-2 infection. Looking at the study overall: Bulk RNA isolated from unsorted whole blood underwent sequencing; chains were not paired.

V lost 2 bases, J lost 6 bases, and 7 bases stayed unmatched. The CDR3 consists of 15 residues. CDR1 is DFQATT, CDR2 SNEGSKA, per germline (reference sequence). General observations from the study: VDJdb matches were skewed toward anti-spike CD8 T cell responses.

With respect to this clonotype: Antigen: not known.

Individual cDNA molecules were tagged with unique molecular identifiers, the study reported. TCRdb processed the 5' RACE reads anew with MiXCR; each CDR3 protein has one entry. The sample contains approximately 69,000 distinct CDR3 sequences, 12% of which appear only once. The receptor was derived from an adult who was a healthcare worker with PCR-confirmed SARS-CoV-2 infection or an uninfected control (not recorded which). Sequencing input: whole blood. The rearrangement joins TRBV20-1 to TRBJ2-2, with 9 bases that match TRBD2. CDR3 bases: TGCAGTGCTAGACTAGCGGGGACGGCGGCCGGGGAGCTGTTTTTT. Translated: CSARLAGTAAGELFF.